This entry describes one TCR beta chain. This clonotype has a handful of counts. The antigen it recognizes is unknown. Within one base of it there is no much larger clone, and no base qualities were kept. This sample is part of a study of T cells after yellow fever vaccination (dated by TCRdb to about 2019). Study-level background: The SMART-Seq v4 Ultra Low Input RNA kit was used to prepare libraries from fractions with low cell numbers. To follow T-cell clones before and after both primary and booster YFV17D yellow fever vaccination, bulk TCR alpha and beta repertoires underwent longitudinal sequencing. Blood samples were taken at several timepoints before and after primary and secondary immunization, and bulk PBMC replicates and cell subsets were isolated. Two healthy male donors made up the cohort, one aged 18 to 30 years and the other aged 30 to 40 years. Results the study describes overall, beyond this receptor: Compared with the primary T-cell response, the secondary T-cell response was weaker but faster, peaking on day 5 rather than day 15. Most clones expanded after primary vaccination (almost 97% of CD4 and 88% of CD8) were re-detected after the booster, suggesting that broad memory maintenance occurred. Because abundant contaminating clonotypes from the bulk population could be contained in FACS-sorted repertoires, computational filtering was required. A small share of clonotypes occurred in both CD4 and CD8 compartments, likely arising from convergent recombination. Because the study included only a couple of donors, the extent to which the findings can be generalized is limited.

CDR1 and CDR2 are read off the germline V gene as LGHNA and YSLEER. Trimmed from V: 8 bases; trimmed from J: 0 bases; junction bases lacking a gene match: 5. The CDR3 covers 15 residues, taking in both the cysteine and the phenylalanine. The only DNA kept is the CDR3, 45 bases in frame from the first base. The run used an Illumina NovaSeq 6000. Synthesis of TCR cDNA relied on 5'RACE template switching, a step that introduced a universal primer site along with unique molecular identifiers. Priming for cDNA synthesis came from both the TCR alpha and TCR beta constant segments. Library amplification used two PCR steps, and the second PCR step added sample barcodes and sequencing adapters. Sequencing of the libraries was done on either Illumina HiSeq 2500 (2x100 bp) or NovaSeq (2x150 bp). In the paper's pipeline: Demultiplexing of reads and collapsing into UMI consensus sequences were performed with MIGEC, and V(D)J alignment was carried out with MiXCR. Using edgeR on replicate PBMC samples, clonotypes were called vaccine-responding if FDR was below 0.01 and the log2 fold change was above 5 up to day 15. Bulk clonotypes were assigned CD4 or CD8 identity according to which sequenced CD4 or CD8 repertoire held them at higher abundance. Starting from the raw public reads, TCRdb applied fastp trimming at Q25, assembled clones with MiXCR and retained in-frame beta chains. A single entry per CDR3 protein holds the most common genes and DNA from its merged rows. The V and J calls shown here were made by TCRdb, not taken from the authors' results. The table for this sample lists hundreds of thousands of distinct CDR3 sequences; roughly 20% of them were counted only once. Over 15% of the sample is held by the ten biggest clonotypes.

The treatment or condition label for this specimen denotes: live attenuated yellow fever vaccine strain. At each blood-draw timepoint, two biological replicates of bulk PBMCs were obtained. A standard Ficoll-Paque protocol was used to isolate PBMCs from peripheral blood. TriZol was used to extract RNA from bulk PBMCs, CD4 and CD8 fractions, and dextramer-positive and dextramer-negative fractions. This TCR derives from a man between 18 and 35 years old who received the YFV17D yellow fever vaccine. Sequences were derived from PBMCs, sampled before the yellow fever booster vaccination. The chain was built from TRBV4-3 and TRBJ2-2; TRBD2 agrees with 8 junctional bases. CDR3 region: CASGLRGANTGELFF. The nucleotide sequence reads TGCGCCAGCGGATTGCGGGGGGCGAACACCGGGGAGCTGTTTTTT.